This passage covers 8 T cell receptor beta chains from one sample sequenced in a study of cytomegalovirus exposure and HLA in healthy donors. The PCR was carried out with 60 Vbeta primers and 13 Jbeta primers. This table comes from immunoSEQ multiplex PCR, and its TCRdb copy is limited to in-frame clones, with some not included. The sample lists some 190,000 clones, about 69% seen once, with 4.5% to 5.5% in the top ten. The sample taken for sequencing was PBMCs. Receptor source: a man aged 30 to 39 in good health and CMV-seropositive.

This chain joins TRBV6-1 and TRBJ2-1; D remains unclear. Germline CDR1 is MNHNS and CDR2 is SASEGT. The V end lost 0 bases, the J end lost 11 bases, and 8 bases lay between the germline ends. The CDR3 extends over 12 amino acids. The CDR3 DNA follows: TGTGCCAGCAGTGAAGCGGCACGCCAGCAGTTCTTC. Its translation: CASSEAARQQFF.

This clone has just a few counts. The same CDR3 arises from other DNA sequences in this sample as well. The chain carries TRBV7-9 and TRBJ2-5; D is perhaps TRBD2 (7 bases). This CDR3 spans 14 amino acids. CDR1 is SEHNR, CDR2 FQNEAQ, per germline (reference sequence). The ends were cut back, 2 bases at V and 5 bases at J, with 12 bases in the middle. This CDR3 reads CASSLRGREETQYF. In nucleotides, the CDR3 is TGTGCCAGCAGCTTACGGGGGCGGGAGGAGACCCAGTACTTC.

The chain employs TRBV7-9 and TRBJ2-1; TRBD2 matches at 12 bases. This CDR3 has 19 amino acids. Per the germline V gene, CDR1 is SEHNR and CDR2 is FQNEAQ (reference sequence). Trimming at V came to 4 bases and at J to 8 bases, leaving 18 bases not matched to a gene. In DNA form, the CDR3 reads TGTGCCAGCAGCTCCCCTGCGGGACTAGCGGGTACATCGTCCGATGAGCAGTTCTTC. This sequence encodes CASSSPAGLAGTSSDEQFF.

Comment on this clone: Mismatch with germline at one junction end may stem from a read error. The CDR3 bases are TGTGCTAGCAGCCCCCAGGGGGCCAGGGAGACCCAGTACTTC. This translates into CASSPQGARETQYF. This sequence joins TRBV7-7 and TRBJ2-5; 8 nucleotides align to TRBD1. The CDR3 runs to 14 residues. Germline V gene sequence: CDR1 SSHAT, CDR2 FNYEAQ (reference sequence). The full variable domain, with the rest looked up from reference TRBV7-7 and TRBJ2-5, is GAGVSQSPRYKVTKRGQDVTLRCDPISSHATLYWYQQALGQGPEFLTYFNYEAQPDKSGLPSDRFSAERPEGSISTLTIQRTEQRDSAMYRCASSPQGARETQYFGPGTRLLVL.

The chain employs TRBV28 and TRBJ1-2; TRBD1 is a possible D gene (5 bases). This CDR3 contains 15 residues. In germline, CDR1 is MDHEN, CDR2 SYDVKM. Trimming took 3 bases from V and 5 from J, leaving 16 bases between them. Written as DNA, the CDR3 is TGTGCCAGCAGTTTGCGTCGGGGGGAGGAATATGGCTACACCTTC. Protein sequence: CASSLRRGEEYGYTF.

V and J are TRBV5-4 and TRBJ2-1; D is uncertain. CDR3 length: 13 amino acids. Germline V gene sequence: CDR1 SGHNT, CDR2 YYREEE (reference sequence). V gave up 4 bases and J gave up 0 bases, with 5 bases separating them. The CDR3, as DNA: TGTGCCAGCAGCCTTAGCTCCTACAATGAGCAGTTCTTC. Amino acid sequence: CASSLSSYNEQFF.

The chain uses TRBV7-8 and TRBJ1-6; 7 bases are a match to TRBD1. Germline CDR1 SGHVS, CDR2 FQNEAQ. The CDR3 loop spans 16 amino acids. V shed 5 bases, J shed 4 bases, and the junction held 8 bases outside the gene matches. CDR3 DNA: TGTGCCAGCAGCCCGACGCCGACAGGGTATAATTCACCCCTCCACTTT. Translation gives CASSPTPTGYNSPLHF. Based on the CDR3 plus reference TRBV7-8 and TRBJ1-6, the full variable domain is GAGVSQSPRYKVAKRGQDVALRCDPISGHVSLFWYQQALGQGPEFLTYFQNEAQLDKSGLPSDRFFAERPEGSVSTLKIQRTQQEDSAVYLCASSPTPTGYNSPLHFGNGTRLTVT.

This rearrangement joins TRBV4-2 to TRBJ2-3; D not certain. Germline V CDR1 and CDR2: LGHNA, YNFKEQ. V was trimmed by 5 bases and J by 6 bases, leaving 12 bases between them. The CDR3 length is 13 residues. The CDR3 sequence is CASSSLHEDTQYF. CDR3 nucleotide sequence: TGTGCCAGCAGCTCGCTGCATGAGGATACGCAGTATTTT.